The T cell receptor beta chain described here comes from a study of blood T cell repertoires in COVID-19. In the study overall: Acute and convalescent COVID-19 samples came from the United States, Italy and Spain. Sample material is recorded as cDNA or gDNA derived from T cells, B-cell-depleted T cells, or PBMCs.

Original methodology: Amplification of reference gene primers was used by the study to estimate nucleated cell counts. Data came from immunoSEQ multiplex PCR; TCRdb stores just in-frame clones and leaves some out. Clonal size and the V and J genes are those of that table, whereas D and trimming came from the DNA. The repertoire holds about 250,000 clones, with about 85% as singletons. Seattle's enrolled individuals joined amid active infection and were then monitored longitudinally. The CDR3 contains 15 residues. Germline V gives CDR1 SNHLY, CDR2 FYNNEI. Trimming at V came to 6 bases and at J to 5 bases, leaving 9 bases not matched to a gene.

This receptor was identified in a human donor with COVID-19, enrolled during active disease. The donor label of this sample is uncertain. Sequencing was done on a sample of peripheral blood. The chain recombines TRBV2 with TRBJ1-4; 7 positions match TRBD1. The CDR3 protein is CASSRDRPLNEKLFF. DNA of the CDR3: TGTGCCAGCAGCAGGGACAGACCTTTAAATGAAAAACTGTTTTTT.